This T cell receptor beta chain was captured in a study of blood T cell repertoires in COVID-19. The wider study: The cDNA or gDNA used as material had been derived from T cells, B-cell-depleted T cells, or PBMCs.

Some clones are missing from TCRdb's copy, which holds only in-frame ones; the method was immunoSEQ multiplex PCR. The sample consists of 25,000 to 30,000 clones, roughly 90% of them appearing once. The V and J ends lost 3 bases and 1 base respectively, with 10 bases between them. The CDR3 consists of 14 residues. The germline CDR1 and CDR2 sequences are DFQATT and SNEGSKA (reference sequence). The J gene is TRBJ2-1, the V gene TRBV20-1; D perhaps matches TRBD2 (7 bases). The material sequenced was peripheral blood. This TCR was sampled from a human donor in a cohort sampled during active COVID-19. The CDR3 here is CSASRGASYNEQFF. The CDR3 nucleotides are TGCAGTGCTAGTCGGGGGGCGTCCTACAATGAGCAGTTCTTC.